This T cell receptor beta chain emerged from a study of shared clonotypes between healthy human individuals. The sorted-subset replicate PCRs were given roughly 200 ng DNA, which is 31,000 or so T cell genomes. The assay was immunoSEQ multiplex PCR, and TCRdb's table has in-frame clones only and misses some. The repertoire holds about 1.5 million clones, with roughly 96% as singletons. With 2 bases clipped from V and 9 bases from J, the junction kept 9 bases outside the gene matches. Germline CDR1 and CDR2: SGHAT and FQNNGV. CDR3 length: 16 amino acids. Everyone who donated was a Caucasian adult who lived in Nashville, Tennessee.

The chain links TRBV11-2 to TRBJ2-1; 11 bases map to TRBD2. The receptor comes from a man aged 30 to 45 in good health. The sequencing input was naive CD4+ T cells sorted from blood. Documented subset: CD45RA+ positively selected. CDR3 DNA sequence: TGTGCCAGCAGCTTATTTGCACTAGCGGGAGTAGGTGAGCAGTTCTTC. Translated: CASSLFALAGVGEQFF.